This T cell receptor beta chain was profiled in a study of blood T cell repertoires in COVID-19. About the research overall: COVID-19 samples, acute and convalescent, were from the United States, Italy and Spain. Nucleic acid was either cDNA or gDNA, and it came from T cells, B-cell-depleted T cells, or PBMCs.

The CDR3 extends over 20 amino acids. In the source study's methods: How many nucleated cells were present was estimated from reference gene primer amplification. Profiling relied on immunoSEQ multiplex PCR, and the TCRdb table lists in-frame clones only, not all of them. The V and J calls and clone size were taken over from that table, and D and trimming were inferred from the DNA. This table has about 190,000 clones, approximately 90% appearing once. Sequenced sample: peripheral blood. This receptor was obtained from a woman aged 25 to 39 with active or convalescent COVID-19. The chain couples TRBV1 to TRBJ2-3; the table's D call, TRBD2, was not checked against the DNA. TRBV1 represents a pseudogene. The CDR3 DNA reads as TGCACGAGACCGTCGCGGGTGTTGCGAAATTTCCCCCTGGGGACAGATACGCAGTATTTT. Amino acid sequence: CTRPSRVLRNFPLGTDTQYF.